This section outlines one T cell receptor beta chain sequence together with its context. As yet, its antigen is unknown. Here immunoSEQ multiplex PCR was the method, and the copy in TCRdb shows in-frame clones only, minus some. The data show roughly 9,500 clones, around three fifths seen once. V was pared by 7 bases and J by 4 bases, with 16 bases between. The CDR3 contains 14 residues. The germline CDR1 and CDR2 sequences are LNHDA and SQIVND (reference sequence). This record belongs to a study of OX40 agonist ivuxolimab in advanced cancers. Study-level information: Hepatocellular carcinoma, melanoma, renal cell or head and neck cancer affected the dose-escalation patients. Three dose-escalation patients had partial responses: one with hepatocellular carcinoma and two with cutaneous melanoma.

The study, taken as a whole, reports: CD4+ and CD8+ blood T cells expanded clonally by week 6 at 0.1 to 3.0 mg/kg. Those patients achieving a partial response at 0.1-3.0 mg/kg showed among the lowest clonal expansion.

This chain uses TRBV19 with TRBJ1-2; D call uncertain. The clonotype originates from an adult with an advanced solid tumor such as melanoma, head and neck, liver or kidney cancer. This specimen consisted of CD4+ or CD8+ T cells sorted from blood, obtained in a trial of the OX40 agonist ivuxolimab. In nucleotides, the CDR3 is TGTGCCAGTACCCCGGCCCAGACTCCCTATGGCTACACCTTC. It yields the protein CASTPAQTPYGYTF.